The present T cell receptor (beta chain) was sequenced within a study of T cell repertoires and Cas9 in healthy adults. Overall study context: CD4 and CD8 compartments: SpCas9-reactive T cells profiled for potency, cytotoxicity, lineage. Study-wide findings and caveats: Reportedly, SpCas9-reactive effector T cell proliferation and function were mitigated by SpCas9-reactive Tregs in vitro.

Notes on this clone: Its specificity is unknown.

Sequenced by immunoSEQ multiplex PCR; TCRdb stores in-frame clones only, minus some. The sample lists approximately 23,000 clones, about 90% occurring once. This clonotype was sampled from a human donor in good health. The sample was CD4+ effector T cells (CD127+, CD25-, CD137-, CD154-) from PBMCs; culture status not recorded.

The chain's CDR3 is CASSSMTGYYGYTF. The CDR3 DNA reads TGCGCCAGCAGCAGTATGACAGGGTACTATGGCTACACCTTC. The chain uses TRBV5-1 and TRBJ1-2; 7 bases align to TRBD1. This CDR3 is 14 amino acids long. Germline values: CDR1 SGHRS, CDR2 YFSETQ. The trim removed 4 bases at V and 3 bases at J, leaving 6 bases unmatched.